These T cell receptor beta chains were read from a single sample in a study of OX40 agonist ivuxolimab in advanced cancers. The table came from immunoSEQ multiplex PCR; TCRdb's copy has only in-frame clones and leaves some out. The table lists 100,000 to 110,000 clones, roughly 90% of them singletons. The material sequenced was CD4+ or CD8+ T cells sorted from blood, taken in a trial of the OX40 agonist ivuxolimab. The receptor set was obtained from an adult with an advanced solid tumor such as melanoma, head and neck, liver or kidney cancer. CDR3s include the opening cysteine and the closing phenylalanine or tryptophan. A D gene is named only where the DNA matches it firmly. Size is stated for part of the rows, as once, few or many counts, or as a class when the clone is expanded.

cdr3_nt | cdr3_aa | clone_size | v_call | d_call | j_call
TGTGCCAGCAGTTCGGGACTAGCCAAAAACATTCAGTACTTC | CASSSGLAKNIQYF | NA | TRBV6-6 | NA | TRBJ2-4
TGTGCCAGCAGTTTAGGCAGGGAAGAGACCCAGTACTTC | CASSLGREETQYF | NA | TRBV28 | NA | TRBJ2-5
TGTGCCAGCAGCCGAGGGAAGGAGGCTGAGCAGTTCTTC | CASSRGKEAEQFF | NA | TRBV11-2 | NA | TRBJ2-1
TGTGCCAGCAGCTTGGCCAAGGCGACCCAGTACTTC | CASSLAKATQYF | NA | TRBV5-6 | NA | TRBJ2-5
TGCGCCAGCAGCGCCGGAGACGCCTCCTACAATGAGCAGTTCTTC | CASSAGDASYNEQFF | NA | TRBV5-1 | NA | TRBJ2-1
TGTGCCACCAGCCTCCCGTTGAAGGCCAATGAGCAGTTCTTC | CATSLPLKANEQFF | NA | TRBV15 | NA | TRBJ2-1
TGTGCCAGCAGCTTAGAGATCGGGACAGGGGGTTTTTTT | CASSLEIGTGGFF | once | TRBV11-2 | TRBD1 | TRBJ1-4
TGCGCCAGCAGCCAAGAATGGGATTCACCCCTCCACTTT | CASSQEWDSPLHF | NA | TRBV4-3 | NA | TRBJ1-6
TGTGCCAGCAGCATACCAGGGTCTTTCGAGCAGTACTTC | CASSIPGSFEQYF | NA | TRBV7-9 | NA | TRBJ2-7
TGTGCCACCAGCAGAGATTCGGGACGGATGCAGTTCTTC | CATSRDSGRMQFF | NA | TRBV15 | NA | TRBJ2-1
TGTGCCAGCAGTCTTAACACAGACTACGAGCAGTACTTC | CASSLNTDYEQYF | NA | TRBV11-3 | NA | TRBJ2-7
TGTGCCAGCAGTGCGGCGGAGGGCCAAGAGACCCAGTACTTC | CASSAAEGQETQYF | NA | TRBV9 | NA | TRBJ2-5
TGTGCCAGTAGTCAACCCCCCCATGGCTACACCTTC | CASSQPPHGYTF | few | TRBV19 | NA | TRBJ1-2
TGTGCCAGCAGTATATCCGGGACAGGGGTGAGGGAGCAGTACTTC | CASSISGTGVREQYF | NA | TRBV27 | TRBD1 | TRBJ2-7
TGCGCCAGCAGCCCCTTTTCGGCAGGGATTATGAACACTGAAGCTTTCTTT | CASSPFSAGIMNTEAFF | NA | TRBV5-1 | NA | TRBJ1-1
TGCAGCGCCTACCCGGGGATCTTCACAGATACGCAGTATTTT | CSAYPGIFTDTQYF | NA | TRBV29-1 | NA | TRBJ2-3
TGCGCCAGCCGGGACTTCGCGAAAGAGACCCAGTACTTC | CASRDFAKETQYF | NA | TRBV5-1 | NA | TRBJ2-5
TGTGCCAGCAGCCCCTCCTCCGCCGTTCAGCCCCAGCATTTT | CASSPSSAVQPQHF | NA | TRBV7-2 | NA | TRBJ1-5
TGTGCCAGCAGTTTTGCCGGGCGAGGCTCTTTAGGCTACACCTTC | CASSFAGRGSLGYTF | NA | TRBV27 | NA | TRBJ1-2
TGCGCCAGCAGCCAAGGGTTCCAGGCGAGCTATGGCTACACCTTC | CASSQGFQASYGYTF | NA | TRBV4-3 | NA | TRBJ1-2
TGTGCCAGTAGTGCCGGGACTAGCAGGTCGTGGCAGTACTTC | CASSAGTSRSWQYF | NA | TRBV19 | TRBD2 | TRBJ2-7
TGTGCCAGCAGTCAACAAGCGGGAGGGCCTTACGAGCAGTACTTC | CASSQQAGGPYEQYF | NA | TRBV27 | TRBD2 | TRBJ2-7
TGTGCCAGCTCAACAATAGGACTAGCGGGAGGCACCGGGGAGCTGTTTTTT | CASSTIGLAGGTGELFF | NA | TRBV18 | TRBD2 | TRBJ2-2
TGCGCCAGCAGTGACTCCAGGGGTCAGCCCCAGCATTTT | CASSDSRGQPQHF | once | TRBV4-1 | NA | TRBJ1-5
TGTGCCAGCGGACTCTACAATGAGCAGTTCTTC | CASGLYNEQFF | NA | TRBV25-1 | NA | TRBJ2-1
TGTGCCAGCAGCTTACACCCGGGACTAGCGGGATCCGGGGAGCTGTTTTTT | CASSLHPGLAGSGELFF | NA | TRBV11-3 | TRBD2 | TRBJ2-2
TGTGCCAGCAGTACCAAACCCCAAGAGACCCAGTACTTC | CASSTKPQETQYF | once | TRBV6-5 | NA | TRBJ2-5
TGCAGCGTCGAGCCGGGACCCGCAGGCCATGAGCAGTTCTTC | CSVEPGPAGHEQFF | NA | TRBV29-1 | NA | TRBJ2-1
TGTGCCAGCAGCGTAAGCTGGACAGGTCACAATGAGCAGTTCTTC | CASSVSWTGHNEQFF | NA | TRBV7-2 | TRBD1 | TRBJ2-1
TGTGCCATCAGTGGAGGACTAGCGACCAATGAGCAGTTCTTC | CAISGGLATNEQFF | NA | TRBV10-3 | TRBD2 | TRBJ2-1
TGTGCCAGCAGCTTCCACAGGGAAATCAAAAATGAGCAGTTCTTC | CASSFHREIKNEQFF | NA | TRBV7-2 | NA | TRBJ2-1
TGTGCCACTGTAAGGGGTGGCCGATCCTACAATGAGCAGTTCTTC | CATVRGGRSYNEQFF | NA | TRBV19 | NA | TRBJ2-1
TGCGCCAGCAGTGAGCGGCAGTTTGGGGGTCAGTTTTTT | CASSERQFGGQFF | NA | TRBV10-1 | NA | TRBJ2-2
TGTGCCAGCAGCTTAGATGGGAACGGGGAGCTGTTTTTT | CASSLDGNGELFF | NA | TRBV7-2 | NA | TRBJ2-2
TGTGCCAGCGGGGGACTCGGCCCGAATCAGCCCCAGCATTTT | CASGGLGPNQPQHF | few | TRBV7-9 | NA | TRBJ1-5
TGTGCCAGCAGTTTGCGCCAGGGAAGGACTGAAGCTTTCTTT | CASSLRQGRTEAFF | NA | TRBV28 | NA | TRBJ1-1
TGTGCCAGCAGCTTCGGAGGGTGGAGGGGGACGAGGGAGACCCAGTACTTC | CASSFGGWRGTRETQYF | NA | TRBV7-2 | NA | TRBJ2-5
TGCAGTGCTGGCTACGAGCAGTACTTC | CSAGYEQYF | NA | TRBV20-1 | NA | TRBJ2-7
TGTGCCACCAGCAGAGGCCTAGGGGCTAGCACAGATACGCAGTATTTT | CATSRGLGASTDTQYF | few | TRBV15 | NA | TRBJ2-3
TGCAGCGCTGGGGTGGGAGCTGGCACTGAAGCTTTCTTT | CSAGVGAGTEAFF | NA | TRBV29-1 | NA | TRBJ1-1
TGTGCCAGCACGCCAATCCTTAGCTACGGCACAGATACGCAGTATTTT | CASTPILSYGTDTQYF | NA | TRBV19 | NA | TRBJ2-3
TGCAGCGTTGAAGACCAGGGTACTGAAGCTTTCTTT | CSVEDQGTEAFF | NA | TRBV29-1 | NA | TRBJ1-1
TGTGCCACCAGCAGGGCGTCGACAGGAAACAATGAGCAGTTCTTC | CATSRASTGNNEQFF | NA | TRBV15 | NA | TRBJ2-1
TGTGCCAGCAGTTGGCTACAGGGGGAAAAACTGTTTTTT | CASSWLQGEKLFF | NA | TRBV28 | TRBD1 | TRBJ1-4
TGTGCCAGCAGCCAAGGGACTAGCGGAGCAATAGGGGAGACCCAGTACTTC | CASSQGTSGAIGETQYF | NA | TRBV14 | TRBD2 | TRBJ2-5
TGTGCCAGCAGCCCCGCTAGGACAGCTTTTACCGGGGAGCTGTTTTTT | CASSPARTAFTGELFF | NA | TRBV5-8 | NA | TRBJ2-2
TGTGCCAGTAGTGCTACACGTGGGAGGGGGCTGTACTTC | CASSATRGRGLYF | NA | TRBV19 | NA | TRBJ2-7
TGTGCCAGCTCGGAGCAGGGACAGAACTATGGCTACACCTTC | CASSEQGQNYGYTF | NA | TRBV18 | TRBD1 | TRBJ1-2
TGTGCCAGCAGCGTAGGTGAAGGGTTTTGGTTTAATGAAAAACTGTTTTTT | CASSVGEGFWFNEKLFF | NA | TRBV9 | NA | TRBJ1-4
TGTGCCAGCAGGGACGGGCGGAGCAAAAACATTCAGTACTTC | CASRDGRSKNIQYF | NA | TRBV2 | NA | TRBJ2-4
TGTGCCAGCTCACTTGCAGGGAGGGCTATCAATCAGCCCCAGCATTTT | CASSLAGRAINQPQHF | NA | TRBV18 | NA | TRBJ1-5
TGTGCCAGCTCCCAGAGTGTGGCAGACGAGCAGTACTTC | CASSQSVADEQYF | NA | TRBV18 | NA | TRBJ2-7
TGTGCCAGTAGTATCGGAGGGTCGTGGGCCGAGCAGTACTTC | CASSIGGSWAEQYF | NA | TRBV19 | NA | TRBJ2-7
TGTGCCAGCTCACCAAAGGGGGGCTCGCAGCCCCAGCATTTT | CASSPKGGSQPQHF | few | TRBV18 | NA | TRBJ1-5
TGTGCCAGCAATGCGGGACAGGGCCTCTACGAGCAGTACTTC | CASNAGQGLYEQYF | once | TRBV6-1 | TRBD1 | TRBJ2-7